Shown below are 14 T cell receptor beta chains from a single sample sequenced in a study of post-analysis software for immune sequencing data (dated by TCRdb to about 2015). What the work shows at the level of the full study, not this receptor alone: Significantly higher frequencies in patients than in controls were found for about five TRBV segments, including TRBV5-6, TRBV5-1 and TRBV20-1.

The receptor library was made with PCR. Instrument on record: Illumina HiSeq 2500. To reduce PCR and sequencing biases, unique molecular identifiers were incorporated into the TCR beta cDNA libraries. The raw public reads went through TCRdb reprocessing: fastp at Q25, MiXCR clone calling, in-frame beta chains kept. Under each unique CDR3 protein, matching rows form one entry showing the most common genes and DNA. The sample data list roughly 730,000 distinct CDR3 sequences, and 30% of these were observed just once. The leading ten clones occupy about 0.5% of the sample. The antigens of these receptors remain unknown. The specimen was blood. These receptors all come from a girl aged 10 to 17 with multiple sclerosis.

In this sample, this clonotype turned up a few times. The V call is TRBV20-1, the J call TRBJ2-3, with TRBD1 matching over 8 bases. Looked up from germline, CDR1 is DFQATT and CDR2 is SNEGSKA (reference sequence). After removal of 0 bases from V and 4 bases from J, the junction contained 6 bases not matched to a gene. This CDR3 spans 15 amino acids. The CDR3 DNA reads as TGCAGTGCTAGAGATGGCAGGGGGCTCGCAGATACGCAGTATTTT. Translation gives CSARDGRGLADTQYF.

The count of this clonotype is one. The V call is TRBV7-2, the J call TRBJ1-2; TRBD1 might be the D (5 bases). V lost 1 base to trimming and J lost 7 bases, with 13 bases between them. The CDR3 runs to 14 residues. CDR1 and CDR2 from the germline V gene are SGHTA and FQGNSA. DNA for the CDR3: TGTGCCAGCAGCTTAGAGGGACGTTTGTGTGGCTACACCTTC. It encodes CASSLEGRLCGYTF.

The chain links TRBV9 to TRBJ1-2, with unresolved D. Germline V CDR1 and CDR2: SGDLS, YYNGEE. This CDR3 has 14 amino acids. V gave up 4 bases and J gave up 5 bases, with 15 bases separating them. CDR3 protein: CASSTEVFSYGYTF. Here the CDR3 DNA reads TGTGCCAGCAGCACGGAGGTTTTCAGTTATGGCTACACCTTC.

This chain uses TRBV6-1 with TRBJ2-4, with 8 bases aligning to TRBD1. Germline V lookup: CDR1 MNHNS, CDR2 SASEGT. This CDR3 spans 14 amino acids. The V segment lost 8 bases and the J segment 2 bases; nucleotides outside the gene matches: 5. This CDR3 is CASAGGGTKNIQYF. DNA of the CDR3: TGTGCCAGCGCAGGGGGCGGGACCAAAAACATTCAGTACTTC.

This clonotype turned up a few times. The V call is TRBV5-6, the J call TRBJ2-3; 10 bases are shared with TRBD1. Looked up from germline, CDR1 is SGHDT and CDR2 is YYEEEE. Germline trimming cut 4 bases from V and 1 base from J; bases unmatched to any gene: 6. The CDR3 is made up of 16 amino acids. The CDR3 loop is CASSPPGTGGTDTQYF. The CDR3 nucleotides are TGTGCCAGCAGCCCACCCGGGACAGGGGGCACAGATACGCAGTATTTT.

A remark on this clonotype: This may come from a read error, since a much larger clone is one base off. The chain joins TRBV12-3 or TRBV12-4 to TRBJ2-7; TRBD2 is a possible D gene (5 bases). This CDR3 comprises 13 residues. Trimming shortened V by 3 bases and J by 7 bases, and 13 bases separated the two germline ends. DNA for the CDR3: TGTGCCAGCAGTTTGACCCACGGGGATGAGCAGTACTTC. Protein sequence: CASSLTHGDEQYF.

This chain connects TRBV27 to TRBJ2-1, with 14 bases aligning to TRBD2. V lost 6 bases and J lost 3; bases outside the gene matches: 4. This CDR3 spans 16 amino acids. CDR1 MNHEY and CDR2 SMNVEV come from the germline V gene (reference sequence). This CDR3 reads CASRRLAGGLYNEQFF. CDR3 nucleotides: TGTGCCAGCAGACGACTAGCGGGGGGGCTCTACAATGAGCAGTTCTTC.

The V gene is TRBV11-2, the J gene TRBJ2-1; a weak D match, TRBD2 (5 bases). CDR3 length equals 12 residues. Germline CDR1 and CDR2: SGHAT and FQNNGV. V was trimmed by 5 bases and J by 12 bases, leaving 14 bases between them. The CDR3 loop is CASSRIGSGQFF. For the CDR3, the DNA is TGTGCCAGCAGCCGCATTGGGAGCGGGCAGTTCTTC.

The table lists this clonotype with a few counts. The chain combines TRBV12-3 or TRBV12-4 with TRBJ2-3, with 11 bases identical to TRBD2. The CDR3 length is 17 residues. The ends lost 5 bases at V and 1 base at J; junction bases unmatched: 8. This CDR3 is CASSLPRGLAGTDTQYF. The CDR3 DNA reads as TGTGCCAGCAGTCTCCCTCGGGGACTAGCGGGCACAGATACGCAGTATTTT.

The V gene is TRBV5-1, the J gene TRBJ1-1, with TRBD1 identical over 7 bases. CDR3 length: 15 amino acids. CDR1 is SGHRS and CDR2 is YFSETQ in the germline V gene. V dropped 5 bases and J dropped 6; count of bases not matched to a gene: 13. The CDR3 loop reads CASRDFIGTDAEAFF. CDR3 nucleotides: TGCGCCAGCAGGGATTTCATTGGGACAGACGCTGAAGCTTTCTTT.

This sequence joins TRBV7-2 and TRBJ2-3; the match to TRBD2 covers 14 bases. The V and J ends lost 3 bases and 3 bases, in that order; junction bases with no gene match: 5. The germline V gene has CDR1 SGHTA and CDR2 FQGNSA. CDR3 length equals 17 residues. The CDR3 bases are TGTGCCAGCAGCTTTAGTGGGACTAGCGGGAGTACAGATACGCAGTATTTT. Translated, it gives CASSFSGTSGSTDTQYF.

The sample holds a few counts of this clonotype. The V call is TRBV6-1, the J call TRBJ2-2; 9 nucleotides agree with TRBD1. Looked up from germline, CDR1 is MNHNS and CDR2 is SASEGT. V gave up 1 base and J gave up 6 bases; unmatched junction bases: 3. This CDR3 region has 15 residues. The CDR3 DNA follows: TGTGCCAGCAGTGAAGGGACAGGGGAGGCCGGGGAGCTGTTTTTT. It is translated as CASSEGTGEAGELFF.

This chain connects TRBV11-2 to TRBJ2-5; possibly TRBD2 for D (7 bases). CDR1 and CDR2 (germline): SGHAT, FQNNGV. Trimming removed 3 bases at V and 5 bases at J, with 16 bases between. The CDR3 totals 15 residues. The CDR3 loop reads CASSFPWRGRETQYF. In nucleotides, the CDR3 is TGTGCCAGCAGCTTCCCCTGGCGGGGGCGGGAGACCCAGTACTTC.

The genes are TRBV28 and TRBJ2-1, with D possibly being TRBD1 (6 bases). The V end lost 3 bases, the J end lost 5 bases, and 11 bases lay between the germline ends. The length of the CDR3 is 14 residues. Germline values: CDR1 MDHEN, CDR2 SYDVKM. The CDR3 reads CASSFPGQHNEQFF. The DNA of the CDR3 is TGTGCCAGCAGTTTCCCGGGACAACACAATGAGCAGTTCTTC.